One sample yielded the 30 T cell receptor beta chains listed below, sequenced in a study of cytomegalovirus exposure and HLA in healthy donors. The PCR made use of 60 Vbeta and 13 Jbeta primers. Generated by immunoSEQ multiplex PCR, the TCRdb table keeps only in-frame clones and is missing some. The sample shows around 150,000 clones, 77% of them seen only once. The sample consisted of PBMCs. Receptors were obtained from a man aged 30 to 39 in good health and CMV-seronegative.

The chain employs TRBV6-5 and TRBJ2-7; TRBD2 might be the D (6 bases). The CDR3 is 16 amino acids. Trimming took 0 bases from V and 3 from J, leaving 15 bases between them. Germline CDR1 is MNHEY and CDR2 is SVGAGI. Here the CDR3 DNA reads TGTGCCAGCAGTTACTCGATCGGGAGCCGCCTCTACGAGCAGTACTTC. It codes for CASSYSIGSRLYEQYF.

The DNA of the CDR3 is TGCGCCAGCAGCTCTGGGGGGGGCAACTATGGCTACACCTTC. This codes for CASSSGGGNYGYTF. This sequence joins TRBV5-1 and TRBJ1-2; tentative D call: TRBD1 (6 bases). V gave up 3 bases and J gave up 2 bases, with 11 bases separating them. CDR1 and CDR2 (germline): SGHRS, YFSETQ. The CDR3 is made up of 14 amino acids. Full variable domain (missing parts from reference TRBV5-1 and TRBJ1-2): KAGVTQTPRYLIKTRGQQVTLSCSPISGHRSVSWYQQTPGQGLQFLFEYFSETQRNKGNFPGRFSGRQFSNSRSEMNVSTLELGDSALYLCASSSGGGNYGYTFGSGTRLTVV.

The chain is built from TRBV19 and TRBJ1-2; 8 bases match TRBD1. V dropped 6 bases and J dropped 4; count of bases not matched to a gene: 4. CDR3 length: 13 amino acids. CDR1 LNHDA and CDR2 SQIVND come from the germline V gene (reference sequence). CDR3 protein: CASRQGESYGYTF. Written as DNA, the CDR3 is TGTGCCAGTAGACAGGGGGAGAGCTATGGCTACACCTTC.

The chain employs TRBV14 and TRBJ2-7, with a weak D call TRBD2 (6 bases). CDR1 is SGHDN, CDR2 FVKESK, per germline. The V and J ends lost 4 bases and 6 bases respectively, with 19 bases between them. The CDR3 spans 15 residues. Here the CDR3 DNA reads TGTGCCAGCAGCCTATCAGGAACGGGAGAGCTCGAGCAGTACTTC. This translates into CASSLSGTGELEQYF.

J is TRBJ2-7 and V is TRBV14; TRBD1 matches 9 bases. Trimming took 6 bases from V and 2 from J; bases not matched to a gene: 5. CDR3 size: 14 residues. Germline V gene data show CDR1 as SGHDN and CDR2 as FVKESK. The chain's CDR3 is CASSRDRAPYEQYF. The CDR3 DNA sequence: TGTGCCAGCAGTAGGGACAGGGCCCCCTACGAGCAGTACTTC.

The chain combines TRBV28 with TRBJ2-7, with no clear D. The length of the CDR3 is 18 residues. Trimming pared 6 bases from V and 0 bases from J, leaving 24 bases between. Per the germline V gene, CDR1 is MDHEN and CDR2 is SYDVKM. CDR3 region: CASSPALSRRNFSYEQYF. In DNA, the CDR3 is TGTGCCAGCAGCCCTGCACTATCCAGACGTAACTTCTCCTACGAGCAGTACTTC.

Notes on this clone: The same CDR3 is also encoded by other DNA sequences in this sample. The chain links TRBV28 to TRBJ2-1, with 8 bases that match TRBD2. Looked up from germline, CDR1 is MDHEN and CDR2 is SYDVKM. This CDR3 region has 15 residues. Trimming at V came to 6 bases and at J to 4 bases, leaving 8 bases not matched to a gene. The CDR3 is CASRTLGLGYNEQFF. The CDR3 region has the DNA TGTGCCAGCAGAACGCTGGGACTAGGGTACAATGAGCAGTTCTTC.

The chain has TRBV5-1 and TRBJ1-1, with TRBD1 matching over 9 bases. Germline assignment: CDR1 SGHRS and CDR2 YFSETQ. After removal of 1 base from V and 10 bases from J, the junction contained 8 bases not matched to a gene. This CDR3 is built from 14 residues. CDR3 amino acids: CASSLSGQGLGAFF. CDR3 sequence (DNA): TGCGCCAGCAGCTTGTCGGGACAGGGATTAGGAGCTTTCTTT.

This clone was detected once. The rearrangement joins TRBV4-2 to TRBJ2-3, with TRBD2 matching over 7 bases. CDR3 length: 16 amino acids. Germline assignment: CDR1 LGHNA and CDR2 YNFKEQ. V was clipped by 1 base and J by 6 bases; unmatched bases: 10. The CDR3 loop reads CASSQGFGGSVDTQYF. CDR3 coding DNA: TGTGCCAGCAGCCAAGGTTTCGGCGGGAGCGTCGATACGCAGTATTTT.

Only one count was recorded for this clone. The chain couples TRBV5-4 to TRBJ2-3; maybe TRBD2 (7 bases). Germline V CDR1 and CDR2: SGHNT, YYREEE (reference sequence). The CDR3 has 15 amino acids. Trimming took 0 bases from V and 5 from J, leaving 13 bases between them. The CDR3 is CASSLVGGLIDTQYF. The CDR3 DNA follows: TGTGCCAGCAGCTTGGTGGGGGGGCTTATAGATACGCAGTATTTT.

The genes are TRBV5-4 and TRBJ2-6; no definite D call. Trimming cost V 0 bases and J 4 bases, with 8 bases left between them. CDR3 length equals 15 residues. In germline, CDR1 is SGHNT, CDR2 YYREEE (reference sequence). Here the CDR3 reads CASSLGVAGANVLTF. CDR3 in DNA: TGTGCCAGCAGCTTGGGAGTCGCCGGGGCCAACGTCCTGACTTTC.

The V and J genes are TRBV5-1 and TRBJ2-4; TRBD1 is a possible D gene (8 bases). V was clipped by 4 bases and J by 0 bases, with 26 bases between them. CDR3 size: 20 residues. The germline gives CDR1 SGHRS, CDR2 YFSETQ. Written as DNA, the CDR3 is TGCGCCAGCAGCAGCTATGGACAGGGAGGGACGAGGGGAGCCAAAAACATTCAGTACTTC. This sequence encodes CASSSYGQGGTRGAKNIQYF. The full variable domain, completed using reference TRBV5-1 and TRBJ2-4, is KAGVTQTPRYLIKTRGQQVTLSCSPISGHRSVSWYQQTPGQGLQFLFEYFSETQRNKGNFPGRFSGRQFSNSRSEMNVSTLELGDSALYLCASSSYGQGGTRGAKNIQYFGAGTRLSVL.

The CDR3 nucleotides are TGTGCCAGCAGTGAAGGAGGGCTAGCGGGGATATACAATGAGCAGTTCTTC. It is translated as CASSEGGLAGIYNEQFF. This chain links TRBV2 with TRBJ2-1; 9 bases are a match to TRBD2. From germline, CDR1 is SNHLY and CDR2 FYNNEI. The CDR3 has 17 residues. J lost 4 bases, V lost 1 base, and 8 bases had no gene match. Full variable domain (remainder filled in from reference TRBV2 and TRBJ2-1): EPEVTQTPSHQVTQMGQEVILRCVPISNHLYFYWYRQILGQKVEFLVSFYNNEISEKSEIFDDQFSVERPDGSNFTLKIRSTKLEDSAMYFCASSEGGLAGIYNEQFFGPGTRLTVL.

This chain connects TRBV27 to TRBJ1-2; the match to TRBD1 covers 10 bases. The V and J ends lost 5 bases and 3 bases, in that order; junction bases with no gene match: 12. The CDR3 covers 17 residues. From germline, CDR1 is MNHEY and CDR2 SMNVEV (reference sequence). The CDR3 DNA reads as TGTGCCAGCAGTATTCGTACGGGACAGGGGTTTCACTATGGCTACACCTTC. Translating it yields CASSIRTGQGFHYGYTF.

This sequence joins TRBV9 and TRBJ2-3; 10 positions match TRBD1. CDR1 is SGDLS, CDR2 YYNGEE, per germline. This CDR3 comprises 15 residues. The junction had 6 bases not matched to a gene; V was cut back by 4 bases and J by 4 bases. The CDR3 protein is CASSPQGTGADTQYF. In DNA form, the CDR3 reads TGTGCCAGCAGCCCACAAGGGACAGGGGCAGATACGCAGTATTTT.

V gene TRBV7-3 combines with J gene TRBJ1-2; 7 positions agree with TRBD1. J lost 4 bases, V lost 5 bases, and 7 bases had no gene match. This CDR3 has 14 amino acids. CDR1 is SGHTA and CDR2 is FQGTGA in the germline V gene. The CDR3 coding sequence is TGTGCCAGCAGCCCGACAGGGTCGGGCTATGGCTACACCTTC. Translating gives CASSPTGSGYGYTF.

This chain joins TRBV18 and TRBJ1-2; TRBD1 agrees at 10 bases. The V gene end was trimmed by 8 bases and the J gene end by 6 bases; junction bases not matched to a gene: 6. CDR3 length: 13 residues. Germline values: CDR1 KGHSH, CDR2 LQKENI. The DNA of the CDR3 is TGTGCCAGCACCCCCGGGACAGGGGATGGCTACACCTTC. This encodes CASTPGTGDGYTF.

The chain combines TRBV5-1 with TRBJ1-2; no definite D call. V shed 0 bases and J shed 0 bases, with 9 bases lying between them. The germline CDR1 and CDR2 sequences are SGHRS and YFSETQ. The CDR3 is made up of 15 amino acids. CDR3 loop: CASSLGQSANYGYTF. As DNA, the CDR3 is TGCGCCAGCAGCTTGGGGCAGTCCGCTAACTATGGCTACACCTTC.

The chain has TRBV2 and TRBJ1-5; D gene unclear. In germline, CDR1 is SNHLY, CDR2 FYNNEI. This CDR3 has 14 amino acids. V lost 7 bases to trimming and J lost 1 base, with 11 bases between them. CDR3 sequence reads: CASTTTSSNQPQHF. CDR3 DNA sequence: TGTGCCAGCACTACGACATCGAGCAATCAGCCCCAGCATTTT.

The genes are TRBV28 and TRBJ2-3; 8 bases fit TRBD1. The CDR3 is 13 residues long. J lost 5 bases, V lost 5 bases, and 3 bases had no gene match. Per the germline V gene, CDR1 is MDHEN and CDR2 is SYDVKM. The DNA for the CDR3 is TGTGCCAGCAGTAAAACAGGGGGAGATACGCAGTATTTT. It specifies CASSKTGGDTQYF.

The gene calls are TRBV4-2 and TRBJ2-1; D is undetermined. Germline V CDR1 and CDR2: LGHNA, YNFKEQ. V was clipped by 0 bases and J by 8 bases, with 8 bases between them. This CDR3 is 13 amino acids long. The chain's CDR3 is CASSQDIAYEQFF. Here the CDR3 DNA reads TGTGCCAGCAGCCAAGATATCGCGTATGAGCAGTTCTTC.

This clone came up a few times. V and J are TRBV5-4 and TRBJ1-1, with D possibly TRBD1 on 6 matching bases. Trimming pared 0 bases from V and 4 bases from J, leaving 7 bases between. This CDR3 spans 13 amino acids. The germline V gene encodes CDR1 SGHNT and CDR2 YYREEE (reference sequence). Here the CDR3 DNA reads TGTGCCAGCAGCTTGGGGGGGCGCACTGAAGCTTTCTTT. Translated: CASSLGGRTEAFF.

J is TRBJ2-1 and V is TRBV30, with D possibly TRBD2 on 6 matching bases. In germline, CDR1 is GTSNPN, CDR2 SVGIG (reference sequence). The CDR3 totals 13 residues. V dropped 1 base and J dropped 9 bases, with 13 bases sitting between them. CDR3: CAWSAGEVTEQFF. In DNA form, the CDR3 reads TGTGCCTGGAGTGCCGGGGAGGTTACTGAGCAGTTCTTC.

This clone was seen once. The chain recombines TRBV28 with TRBJ1-4; D unclear. The CDR3 covers 15 residues. V lost 5 bases and J 7 bases, leaving 17 bases between the germline ends. Per germline, CDR1 MDHEN and CDR2 SYDVKM. CDR3 sequence: CASSTNTGWSEKLFF. As DNA, the CDR3 is TGTGCCAGCAGTACAAACACGGGGTGGAGTGAAAAACTGTTTTTT. Filled out from reference TRBV28 and TRBJ1-4, the complete variable domain reads DVKVTQSSRYLVKRTGEKVFLECVQDMDHENMFWYRQDPGLGLRLIYFSYDVKMKEKGDIPEGYSVSREKKERFSLILESASTNQTSMYLCASSTNTGWSEKLFFGSGTQLSVL.

The table lists this clone with a count of one. The chain combines TRBV10-1 with TRBJ2-7, with D perhaps matching TRBD1 (5 bases). Germline-derived CDR1 and CDR2 are WNHNN and SYGVQD (reference sequence). The CDR3 sequence is 13 residues long. The V and J ends lost 7 bases and 2 bases respectively, with 12 bases between them. The CDR3 reads CASTGQRAYEQYF. CDR3 bases: TGCGCCAGCACCGGACAACGGGCCTACGAGCAGTACTTC.

The chain joins TRBV4-1 to TRBJ1-1, with a weak D call TRBD1 (5 bases). This CDR3 spans 14 amino acids. Germline V gives CDR1 MGHRA, CDR2 YSYEKL. Between the trimmed V and J ends, which lost 1 base and 1 base, there was a span of 7 bases. Written as DNA, the CDR3 is TGCGCCAGCAGCCAAGGTGGGGCGAACACTGAAGCTTTCTTT. Amino acids: CASSQGGANTEAFF.

Worth noting for this clone: Germline and junction disagree at one end, which may indicate a read error. The CDR3 DNA is TGTTCCAGCAGCTCCCAAAGCAGCGGCACTGAAGCTTTCTTT. As protein: CSSSSQSSGTEAFF. The chain is built from TRBV7-9 and TRBJ1-1, with D unresolved. Germline CDR1 and CDR2: SEHNR and FQNEAQ (reference sequence). This CDR3 is built from 14 residues.

The CDR3 nucleotides are TGCGCCAGCAGCTTTCAGGGGGGTGAGGGCACAGATACGCAGTATTTT. Its protein is CASSFQGGEGTDTQYF. The chain carries TRBV5-1 and TRBJ2-3; a possible D gene is TRBD1 (7 bases). CDR1 and CDR2 from the germline V gene are SGHRS and YFSETQ. With 2 bases removed from V and 1 base from J, the gap between germline ends came to 14 bases. The CDR3 extends over 16 amino acids.

Turning to this clone: One end of the junction is discordant with germline, which a read error may explain. This chain links TRBV7-7 with TRBJ2-7; 12 bases are shared with TRBD2. The length of the CDR3 is 13 residues. CDR1 and CDR2 from the germline V gene are SSHAT and FNYEAQ (reference sequence). The chain's CDR3 is CASSTGLAGEQYF. CDR3 in DNA: TGTGCTAGCAGCACGGGACTAGCGGGCGAGCAGTACTTC. The full variable domain, with the rest looked up from reference TRBV7-7 and TRBJ2-7, is GAGVSQSPRYKVTKRGQDVTLRCDPISSHATLYWYQQALGQGPEFLTYFNYEAQPDKSGLPSDRFSAERPEGSISTLTIQRTEQRDSAMYRCASSTGLAGEQYFGPGTRLTVT.

This chain uses TRBV9 with TRBJ2-1; 12 bases fit TRBD2. Per germline, CDR1 SGDLS and CDR2 YYNGEE. Trimming cost V 2 bases and J 4 bases; bases outside gene matches: 7. This CDR3 has 17 residues. CDR3 DNA sequence: TGTGCCAGCAGCGTGGACCTAGCGGGAGGGGGTTACAATGAGCAGTTCTTC. The encoded protein is CASSVDLAGGGYNEQFF.